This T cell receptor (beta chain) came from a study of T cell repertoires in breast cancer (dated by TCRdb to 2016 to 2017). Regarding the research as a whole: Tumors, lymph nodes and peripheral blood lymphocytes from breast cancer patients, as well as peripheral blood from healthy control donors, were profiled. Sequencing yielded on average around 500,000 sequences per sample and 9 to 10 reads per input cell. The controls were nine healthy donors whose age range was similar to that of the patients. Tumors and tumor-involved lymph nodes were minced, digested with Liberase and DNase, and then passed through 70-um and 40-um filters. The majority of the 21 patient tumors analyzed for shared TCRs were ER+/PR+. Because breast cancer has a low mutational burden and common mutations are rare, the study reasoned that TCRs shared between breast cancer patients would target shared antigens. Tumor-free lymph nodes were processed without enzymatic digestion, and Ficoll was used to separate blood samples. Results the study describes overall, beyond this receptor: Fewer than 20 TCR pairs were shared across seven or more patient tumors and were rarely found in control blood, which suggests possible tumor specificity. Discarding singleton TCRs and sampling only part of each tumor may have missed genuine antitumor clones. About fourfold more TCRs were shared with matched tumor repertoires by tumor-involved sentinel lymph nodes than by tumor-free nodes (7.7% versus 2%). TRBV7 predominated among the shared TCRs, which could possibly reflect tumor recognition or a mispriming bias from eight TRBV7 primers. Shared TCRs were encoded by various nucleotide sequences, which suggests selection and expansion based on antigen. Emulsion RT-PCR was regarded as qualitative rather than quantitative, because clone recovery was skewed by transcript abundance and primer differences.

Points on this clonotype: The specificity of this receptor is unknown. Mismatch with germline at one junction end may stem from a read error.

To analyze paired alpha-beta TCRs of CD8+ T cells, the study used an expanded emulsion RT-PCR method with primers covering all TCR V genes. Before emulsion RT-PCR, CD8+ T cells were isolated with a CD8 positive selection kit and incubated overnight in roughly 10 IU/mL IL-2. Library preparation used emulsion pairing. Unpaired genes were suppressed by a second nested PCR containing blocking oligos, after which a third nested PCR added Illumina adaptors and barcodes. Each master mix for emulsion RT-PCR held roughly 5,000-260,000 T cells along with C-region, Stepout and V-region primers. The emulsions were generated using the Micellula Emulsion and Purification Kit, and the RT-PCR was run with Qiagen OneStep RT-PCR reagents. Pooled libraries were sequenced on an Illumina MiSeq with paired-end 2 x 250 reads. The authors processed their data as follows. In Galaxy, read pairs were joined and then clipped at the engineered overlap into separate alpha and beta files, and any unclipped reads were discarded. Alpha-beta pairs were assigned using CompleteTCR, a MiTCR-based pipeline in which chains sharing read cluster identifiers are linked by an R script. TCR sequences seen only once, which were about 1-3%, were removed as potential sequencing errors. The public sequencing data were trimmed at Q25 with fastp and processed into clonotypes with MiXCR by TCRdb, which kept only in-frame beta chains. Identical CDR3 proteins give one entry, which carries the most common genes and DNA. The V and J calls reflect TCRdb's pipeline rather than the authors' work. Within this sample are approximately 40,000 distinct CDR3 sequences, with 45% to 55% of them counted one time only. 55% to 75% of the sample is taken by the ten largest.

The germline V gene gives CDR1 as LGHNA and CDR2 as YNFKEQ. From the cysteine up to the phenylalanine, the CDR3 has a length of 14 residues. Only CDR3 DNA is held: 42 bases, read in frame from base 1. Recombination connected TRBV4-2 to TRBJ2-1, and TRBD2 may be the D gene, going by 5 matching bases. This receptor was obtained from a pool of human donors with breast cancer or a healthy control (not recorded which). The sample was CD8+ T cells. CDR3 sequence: CASSQEYGGAEQFF. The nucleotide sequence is TGTGCTAGCAGCCAAGAATACGGAGGCGCTGAGCAGTTCTTC.